This T cell receptor (beta chain) was sequenced in a study of response to subunit inactivated influenza vaccine. Overall study findings and caveats: Authors suggested each seasonal influenza vaccination recruits few new T cells.

TCRdb re-analysed the RT-PCR reads in MiXCR, keeping a single row per CDR3 protein. The table lists more than 450,000 distinct CDR3 sequences, 7.6% of them singletons. Germline V lookup: CDR1 SGHTA, CDR2 FQGNSA. The CDR3 is 13 residues long. Trimming took 3 bases from V and 4 from J, leaving 9 bases between them. This clonotype has more than one count but fewer than ten. As yet, its antigen is unknown. The gene calls are TRBV7-2 and TRBJ2-5, with D unclear. Material: PBMCs from blood, obtained around 25 months after vaccination. This TCR was sampled from a man between 50 and 69 years old who received an inactivated influenza vaccine. The CDR3 here is CASSFGRIETQYF. For the CDR3, the DNA is TGTGCCAGCAGCTTCGGGCGCATAGAGACCCAGTACTTC.